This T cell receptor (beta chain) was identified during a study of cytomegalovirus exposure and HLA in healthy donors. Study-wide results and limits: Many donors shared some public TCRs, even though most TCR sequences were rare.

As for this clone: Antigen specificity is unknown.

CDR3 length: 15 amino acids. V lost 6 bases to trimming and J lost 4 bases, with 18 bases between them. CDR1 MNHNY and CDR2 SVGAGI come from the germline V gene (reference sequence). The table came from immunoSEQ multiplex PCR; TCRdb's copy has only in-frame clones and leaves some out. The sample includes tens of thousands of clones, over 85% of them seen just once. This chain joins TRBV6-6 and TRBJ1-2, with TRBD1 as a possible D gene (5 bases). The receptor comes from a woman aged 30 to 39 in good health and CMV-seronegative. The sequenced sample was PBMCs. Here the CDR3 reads CASSPTGQDFYGYTF. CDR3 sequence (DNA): TGTGCCAGCAGCCCTACCGGACAAGACTTCTATGGCTACACCTTC.